This entry concerns a single TCR beta chain. The PCR ran on 60 Vbeta and 13 Jbeta primers. Profiled with immunoSEQ multiplex PCR; TCRdb holds only in-frame clones, not every one. This sample has around 180,000 clones, with 80% to 85% found just once. The CDR3 covers 13 residues. Between the trimmed V and J ends, which lost 4 bases and 5 bases, there was a span of 12 bases. Germline V lookup: CDR1 KGHSH, CDR2 LQKENI. The data were obtained in a study of cytomegalovirus exposure and HLA in healthy donors. The receptor was derived from a woman aged 18-29 years in good health and CMV-seropositive. This chain connects TRBV18 to TRBJ2-7, with D possibly being TRBD1 (6 bases). Material: PBMCs. DNA of the CDR3: TGTGCCAGCTCACTTGACAGGTTAGACGAGCAGTACTTC. Its translation is CASSLDRLDEQYF.